This is a list of T cell receptor beta chains from one sample in a study of T-cell memory formation after mild COVID-19. MiXCR was run by TCRdb on the 5' RACE reads, yielding one entry per CDR3 protein. Of fewer than 450,000 distinct CDR3 sequences in the sample, 20% to 25% were seen once. The sequenced material came from PBMCs or a T cell subset sorted from them (not recorded which). The receptors shown here come from an adult woman who had mild COVID-19 (a few samples of this study predate the infection). Cell type and time point are not known. The CDR3 runs from the conserved cysteine through the conserved F or W. Each record gives: CDR3 length, D gene, J gene, V gene, clone size, CDR3 protein, CDR3 DNA. The D gene is left open where the match is weak. Size values are once, few and many counts, or a class for expanded clones, and some rows have none.

length: 15
D: -
J: TRBJ2-7
V: TRBV18
size: -
CDR3: CASWRGPLMGIEQYF
DNA: TGTGCCAGCTGGAGGGGGCCCCTAATGGGGATCGAGCAGTACTTC

length: 17
D: TRBD2
J: TRBJ2-5
V: TRBV7-2
size: -
CDR3: CASSFAPGTSGQETQYF
DNA: TGTGCCAGCAGCTTTGCCCCCGGGACTAGCGGGCAAGAGACCCAGTACTTC

length: 15
D: -
J: TRBJ2-3
V: TRBV2
size: few
CDR3: CASSEWSGAADTQYF
DNA: TGTGCCAGCAGTGAATGGTCCGGGGCCGCAGATACGCAGTATTTT

length: 17
D: TRBD1
J: TRBJ1-2
V: TRBV7-3
size: -
CDR3: CASSAANRGQGAYGYTF
DNA: TGTGCCAGCAGCGCCGCTAACAGGGGCCAGGGGGCCTATGGCTACACCTTC

length: 14
D: TRBD2
J: TRBJ2-7
V: TRBV7-2
size: few
CDR3: CASSPRRTSPEQYF
DNA: TGTGCCAGCAGCCCCCGTAGGACTAGTCCCGAGCAGTACTTC

length: 15
D: -
J: TRBJ2-1
V: TRBV7-9
size: few
CDR3: CASSLEAGLYNEQFF
DNA: TGTGCCAGCAGCTTAGAGGCTGGGCTGTACAATGAGCAGTTCTTC

length: 17
D: TRBD2
J: TRBJ2-1
V: TRBV20-1
size: many
CDR3: CSARELAGRPGKNEQFF
DNA: TGCAGTGCTAGAGAGCTAGCGGGACGCCCGGGAAAGAATGAGCAGTTCTTC

length: 15
D: -
J: TRBJ1-1
V: TRBV7-8
size: -
CDR3: CASSLARVPTTEAFF
DNA: TGTGCCAGCAGCTTAGCGCGTGTCCCGACAACTGAAGCTTTCTTT

length: 9
D: -
J: TRBJ1-4
V: TRBV4-2
size: few
CDR3: CASGVELFF
DNA: TGTGCCAGCGGGGTGGAACTGTTTTTT

length: 14
D: -
J: TRBJ2-1
V: TRBV21-1
size: few
CDR3: CASSTPRQAGWQFF
DNA: TGTGCCAGCAGCACCCCGCGTCAAGCGGGATGGCAGTTCTTC

length: 14
D: -
J: TRBJ2-7
V: TRBV7-8
size: few
CDR3: CASTEGSASYEQYF
DNA: TGTGCCAGCACCGAGGGCTCCGCCTCCTACGAGCAGTACTTC

length: 14
D: -
J: TRBJ1-1
V: TRBV4-1
size: -
CDR3: CASSQGPLGTEAFF
DNA: TGCGCCAGCAGCCAGGGACCGCTAGGGACTGAAGCTTTCTTT

length: 14
D: -
J: TRBJ2-2
V: TRBV24-1
size: few
CDR3: CATSRPEVTGELFF
DNA: TGTGCCACCAGTCGGCCGGAGGTCACCGGGGAGCTGTTTTTT

length: 14
D: -
J: TRBJ1-1
V: TRBV5-1
size: -
CDR3: CASSSSAGNTEAFF
DNA: TGCGCCAGCAGCTCGTCAGCGGGGAACACTGAAGCTTTCTTT

length: 10
D: -
J: TRBJ2-1
V: TRBV29-1
size: -
CDR3: CSVEAVVAFF
DNA: TGCAGCGTTGAAGCCGTAGTTGCGTTCTTC

length: 17
D: TRBD2
J: TRBJ2-7
V: TRBV7-9
size: -
CDR3: CASSSPTTSGRTHEQYF
DNA: TGTGCCAGCAGCTCACCGACGACTAGCGGGAGGACCCACGAGCAGTACTTC

length: 15
D: -
J: TRBJ1-2
V: TRBV7-2
size: -
CDR3: CASSRRTHSNYGYTF
DNA: TGTGCCAGCAGCCGACGGACACACTCTAACTATGGCTACACCTTC

length: 15
D: -
J: TRBJ2-3
V: TRBV12-3/TRBV12-4
size: many
CDR3: CASSPMGGPGDTQYF
DNA: TGTGCCAGCAGCCCGATGGGCGGCCCAGGGGATACGCAGTATTTT

length: 15
D: -
J: TRBJ2-1
V: TRBV4-1
size: -
CDR3: CASSPRDTIINEQFF
DNA: TGCGCCAGCAGCCCCCGGGACACTATCATCAATGAGCAGTTCTTC

length: 16
D: -
J: TRBJ1-3
V: TRBV5-1
size: -
CDR3: CASSPGTSGSGNTIYF
DNA: TGCGCCAGCAGCCCCGGGACTTCAGGCTCTGGAAACACCATATATTTT

length: 15
D: -
J: TRBJ1-1
V: TRBV7-6
size: -
CDR3: CASSLEVGEIAEAFF
DNA: TGTGCCAGCAGCTTAGAAGTCGGCGAAATCGCTGAAGCTTTCTTT

length: 11
D: -
J: TRBJ2-5
V: TRBV20-1
size: few
CDR3: CSARSGETQYF
DNA: TGCAGTGCTAGATCTGGAGAGACCCAGTACTTC

length: 14
D: -
J: TRBJ2-5
V: TRBV7-8
size: -
CDR3: CASSLAEGEETQYF
DNA: TGTGCCAGCAGCTTAGCGGAGGGGGAAGAGACCCAGTACTTC

length: 13
D: TRBD1
J: TRBJ1-5
V: TRBV29-1
size: -
CDR3: CSVVDRSNQPQHF
DNA: TGCAGCGTCGTGGACAGGTCCAATCAGCCCCAGCATTTT

length: 15
D: TRBD2
J: TRBJ2-7
V: TRBV5-6
size: -
CDR3: CASSWTAGGLDEQYF
DNA: TGTGCCAGCAGCTGGACAGCGGGGGGGCTAGACGAGCAGTACTTC

length: 15
D: -
J: TRBJ2-5
V: TRBV7-2
size: -
CDR3: CASAMGLWPSETQYF
DNA: TGTGCCAGCGCCATGGGGCTCTGGCCGTCGGAGACCCAGTACTTC

length: 14
D: -
J: TRBJ1-2
V: TRBV6-5
size: -
CDR3: CASSYSGEIAGYTF
DNA: TGTGCCAGCAGTTACTCGGGGGAAATCGCTGGCTACACCTTC

length: 15
D: TRBD1
J: TRBJ2-1
V: TRBV25-1
size: -
CDR3: CASSEFRVQGGEQFF
DNA: TGTGCCAGCAGTGAATTTAGGGTACAGGGGGGTGAGCAGTTCTTC

length: 18
D: TRBD2
J: TRBJ2-3
V: TRBV5-6
size: -
CDR3: CASSFLVSAGERTDTQYF
DNA: TGTGCCAGCAGCTTCCTTGTTTCGGCGGGGGAGCGCACAGATACGCAGTATTTT

length: 21
D: TRBD1
J: TRBJ2-1
V: TRBV7-9
size: few
CDR3: CASSLVFSGLGTGEMSVGQFF
DNA: TGTGCCAGCAGCTTAGTCTTCAGTGGGCTAGGGACAGGGGAAATGAGTGTCGGACAGTTCTTC

length: 17
D: TRBD2
J: TRBJ2-1
V: TRBV7-6
size: -
CDR3: CASSFGLAGRSYNEQFF
DNA: TGTGCCAGCAGCTTCGGACTAGCGGGCCGTTCCTACAATGAGCAGTTCTTC

length: 16
D: TRBD1
J: TRBJ2-1
V: TRBV7-6
size: few
CDR3: CASSLLGVRGSDEQFF
DNA: TGTGCCAGCAGCTTACTGGGGGTCAGGGGGTCGGATGAGCAGTTCTTC

length: 13
D: -
J: TRBJ1-5
V: TRBV7-9
size: few
CDR3: CASSLEIYQPQHF
DNA: TGTGCCAGCAGCTTAGAGATATATCAGCCCCAGCATTTT

length: 17
D: TRBD2
J: TRBJ2-4
V: TRBV6-6
size: -
CDR3: CASIPGTSGSKENIQYF
DNA: TGTGCCAGCATCCCGGGGACTAGCGGGAGTAAGGAAAACATTCAGTACTTC

length: 16
D: -
J: TRBJ2-7
V: TRBV4-1
size: few
CDR3: CASSQEARQSSYEQYF
DNA: TGCGCCAGCAGCCAAGAGGCCCGGCAAAGCTCCTACGAGCAGTACTTC

length: 16
D: TRBD1
J: TRBJ1-5
V: TRBV4-1
size: -
CDR3: CASSRHWGQGYQPQHF
DNA: TGCGCCAGCAGCCGTCACTGGGGACAGGGTTATCAGCCCCAGCATTTT

length: 16
D: TRBD1
J: TRBJ1-2
V: TRBV29-1
size: -
CDR3: CSVDSVITDRGYGYTF
DNA: TGCAGCGTTGATTCGGTCATTACGGACAGGGGGTATGGCTACACCTTC

length: 14
D: -
J: TRBJ2-2
V: TRBV7-3
size: few
CDR3: CASSLSTNTGELFF
DNA: TGTGCCAGCAGCTTGTCTACGAACACCGGGGAGCTGTTTTTT

length: 16
D: TRBD2
J: TRBJ2-1
V: TRBV7-9
size: -
CDR3: CASSRGGLAAYNEQFF
DNA: TGTGCCAGCAGCCGGGGGGGACTAGCGGCGTACAATGAGCAGTTCTTC

length: 14
D: -
J: TRBJ1-2
V: TRBV5-1
size: few
CDR3: CASSNSWQNYGYTF
DNA: TGCGCCAGTTCAAACAGCTGGCAAAACTATGGCTACACCTTC